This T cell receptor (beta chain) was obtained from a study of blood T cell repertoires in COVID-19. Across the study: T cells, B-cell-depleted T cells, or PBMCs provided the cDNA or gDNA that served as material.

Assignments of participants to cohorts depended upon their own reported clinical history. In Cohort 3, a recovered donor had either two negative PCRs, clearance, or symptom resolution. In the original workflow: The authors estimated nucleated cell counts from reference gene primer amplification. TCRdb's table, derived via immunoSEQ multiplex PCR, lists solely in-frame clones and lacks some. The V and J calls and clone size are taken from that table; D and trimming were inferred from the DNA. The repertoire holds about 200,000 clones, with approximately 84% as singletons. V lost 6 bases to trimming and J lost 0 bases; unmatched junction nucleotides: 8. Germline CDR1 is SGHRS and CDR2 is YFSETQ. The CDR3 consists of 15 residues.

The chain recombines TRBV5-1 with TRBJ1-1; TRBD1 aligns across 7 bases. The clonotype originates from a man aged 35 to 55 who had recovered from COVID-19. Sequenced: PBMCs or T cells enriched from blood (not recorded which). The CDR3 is CASNPLQGLNTEAFF. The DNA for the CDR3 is TGCGCCAGCAACCCACTACAGGGGTTGAACACTGAAGCTTTCTTT. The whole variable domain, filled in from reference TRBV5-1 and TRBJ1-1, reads KAGVTQTPRYLIKTRGQQVTLSCSPISGHRSVSWYQQTPGQGLQFLFEYFSETQRNKGNFPGRFSGRQFSNSRSEMNVSTLELGDSALYLCASNPLQGLNTEAFFGQGTRLTVV.